This TCR beta chain originates from a study of T cells in Graves' hyperthyroidism and ophthalmopathy. On this clonotype itself: Its target is unknown.

Using RNA transcripts as the source, TCR beta CDR3 regions were amplified. The HTBI primer set was used in a first-round RT-PCR of the TCR CDR3. TCRdb recomputed calls from the multiplex PCR reads with MiXCR, one row per CDR3 protein. The table records around 290,000 distinct CDR3 sequences, roughly an eighth of them present only once. V lost 5 bases, J lost 2 bases, and 20 bases lay in between. The germline V gene encodes CDR1 MNHNS and CDR2 SASEGT. CDR3 length equals 17 residues. Study outcomes and limitations: A model built on 13 V-J features separated ophthalmopathy from stable hyperthyroidism. Blood also carried most thyroid clonotypes expanded above 0.001.

The TCR comes from a woman between 35 and 50 years old with Graves' hyperthyroidism. The sample taken for sequencing was blood. The chain is built from TRBV6-1 and TRBJ2-3, with D possibly being TRBD1 or TRBD2 (5 bases each). The CDR3, as DNA: TGTGCCAGCAGTAAAATCCCGAGGGGTAGCCTCACAGATACGCAGTATTTT. Its translation: CASSKIPRGSLTDTQYF.